Listed here is a single T cell receptor beta chain. Its antigen remains unknown. CDR3 size: 13 residues. The germline V gene encodes CDR1 MNHEY and CDR2 SMNVEV (reference sequence). V was clipped by 3 bases and J by 6 bases; unmatched bases: 1. PCR was performed using 60 Vbeta and 13 Jbeta primers. TCRdb's copy holds only in-frame clones and misses some; the assay was immunoSEQ multiplex PCR. The data contain 110,000 to 150,000 clones, approximately 84% of them singletons. The sample originates from a study of cytomegalovirus exposure and HLA in healthy donors. Study as a whole: Among the roughly 430 genotyped donors, over 70% were placed in the Caucasian-associated ancestry cluster.

Study observations and caveats: Several of the most significant clusters were apparently associated with common viral pathogens in a later analysis. Per a prior analysis, the majority of TCR beta V segments were productive roughly 87% or roughly 30% of the time. It was in a later analysis that TCR association rates were seen to vary by HLA locus, highest for DRB1 and lowest for HLA-C.

The chain couples TRBV27 to TRBJ2-1; TRBD2 matches at 8 bases. The sequence was collected from a woman aged 55-69 years in good health and CMV-seropositive. The source material was PBMCs. The CDR3, as DNA: TGTGCCAGCAGTTTTCGGGGGGGCAATGAGCAGTTCTTC. Its protein is CASSFRGGNEQFF.